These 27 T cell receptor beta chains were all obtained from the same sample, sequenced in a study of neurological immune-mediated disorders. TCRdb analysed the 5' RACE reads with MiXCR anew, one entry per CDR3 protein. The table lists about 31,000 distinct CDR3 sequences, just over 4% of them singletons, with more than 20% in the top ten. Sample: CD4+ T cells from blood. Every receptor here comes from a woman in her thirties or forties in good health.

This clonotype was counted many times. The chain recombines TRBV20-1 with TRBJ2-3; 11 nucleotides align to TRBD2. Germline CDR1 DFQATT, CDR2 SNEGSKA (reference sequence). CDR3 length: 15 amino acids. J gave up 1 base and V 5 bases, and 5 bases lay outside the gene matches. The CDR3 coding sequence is TGCAGTGCTCCAATAGCGGGAGGGGGCACAGATACGCAGTATTTT. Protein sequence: CSAPIAGGGTDTQYF.

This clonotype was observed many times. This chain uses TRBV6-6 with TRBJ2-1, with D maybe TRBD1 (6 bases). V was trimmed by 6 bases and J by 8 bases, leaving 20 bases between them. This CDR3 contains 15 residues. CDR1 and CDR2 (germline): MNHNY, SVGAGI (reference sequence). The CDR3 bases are TGTGCCAGCAGACCGGGGCGTCAGGGGTTCGATGAGCAGTTCTTC. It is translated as CASRPGRQGFDEQFF.

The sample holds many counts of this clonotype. The CDR3 region is CASSPPRTGGRLAFF. The CDR3 region has the DNA TGTGCCAGCAGCCCCCCCCGGACAGGGGGCAGGTTGGCTTTCTTT. The chain couples TRBV7-8 to TRBJ1-1, with 11 bases lining up with TRBD1. Germline assignment: CDR1 SGHVS and CDR2 FQNEAQ. The junction had 13 bases not matched to a gene; V was cut back by 5 bases and J by 11 bases. CDR3 length: 15 amino acids.

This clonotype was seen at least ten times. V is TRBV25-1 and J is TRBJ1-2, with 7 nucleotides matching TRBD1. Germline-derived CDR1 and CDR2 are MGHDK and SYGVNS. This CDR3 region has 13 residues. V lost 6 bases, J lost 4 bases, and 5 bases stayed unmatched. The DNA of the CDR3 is TGTGCCAGCAGAGCGGGACAGCTCTATGGCTACACCTTC. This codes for CASRAGQLYGYTF.

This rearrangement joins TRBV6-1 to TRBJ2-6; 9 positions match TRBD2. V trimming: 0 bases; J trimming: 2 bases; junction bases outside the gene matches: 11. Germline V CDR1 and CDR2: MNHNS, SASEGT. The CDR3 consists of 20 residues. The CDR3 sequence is CASSEAREGNPLAGANVLTF. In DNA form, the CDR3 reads TGTGCCAGCAGTGAAGCGCGGGAGGGCAACCCCTTAGCTGGGGCCAACGTCCTGACTTTC.

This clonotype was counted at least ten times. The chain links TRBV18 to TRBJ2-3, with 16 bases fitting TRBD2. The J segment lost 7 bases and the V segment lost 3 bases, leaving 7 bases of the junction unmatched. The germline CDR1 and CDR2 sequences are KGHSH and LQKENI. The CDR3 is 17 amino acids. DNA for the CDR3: TGTGCCAGCTCACCTCCGGGACTAGCGGGGGGGTCGAATACGCAGTATTTT. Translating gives CASSPPGLAGGSNTQYF.

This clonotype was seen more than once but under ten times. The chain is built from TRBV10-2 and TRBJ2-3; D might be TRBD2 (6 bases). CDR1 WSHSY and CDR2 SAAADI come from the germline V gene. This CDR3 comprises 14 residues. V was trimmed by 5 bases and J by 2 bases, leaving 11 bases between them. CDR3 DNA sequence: TGCGCCAGCAGTCTGGACTACTCCACAGATACGCAGTATTTT. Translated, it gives CASSLDYSTDTQYF.

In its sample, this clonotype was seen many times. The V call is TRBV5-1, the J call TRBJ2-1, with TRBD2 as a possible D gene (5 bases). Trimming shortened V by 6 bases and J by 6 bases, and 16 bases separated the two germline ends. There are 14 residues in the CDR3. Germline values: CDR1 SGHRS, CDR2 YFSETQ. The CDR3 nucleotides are TGCGCCAGCAATAGGGATGCCGGGATCAATGAGCAGTTCTTC. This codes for CASNRDAGINEQFF.

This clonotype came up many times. CDR3 sequence: CASTLDRGTNYGYTF. The CDR3 region has the DNA TGTGCCAGCACCCTGGACAGGGGGACCAACTATGGCTACACCTTC. The V and J genes are TRBV28 and TRBJ1-2; TRBD1 matches at 10 bases. The CDR3 has 15 amino acids. Germline V gene lookup returns CDR1 MDHEN and CDR2 SYDVKM. V shed 7 bases, J shed 2 bases, and the junction held 7 bases outside the gene matches.

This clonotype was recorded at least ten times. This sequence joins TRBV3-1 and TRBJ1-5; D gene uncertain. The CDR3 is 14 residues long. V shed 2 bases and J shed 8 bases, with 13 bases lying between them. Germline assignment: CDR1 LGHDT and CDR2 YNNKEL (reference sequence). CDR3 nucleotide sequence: TGTGCCAGCAGCCAATCCACAGCCTTTGAGCCCCAGCATTTT. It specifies CASSQSTAFEPQHF.

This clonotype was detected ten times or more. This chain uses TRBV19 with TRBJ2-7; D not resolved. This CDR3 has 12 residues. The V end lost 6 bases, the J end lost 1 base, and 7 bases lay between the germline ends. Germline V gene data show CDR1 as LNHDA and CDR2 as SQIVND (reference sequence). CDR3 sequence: CASRGLSYEQYF. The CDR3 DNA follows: TGTGCCAGTAGAGGGTTATCCTACGAGCAGTACTTC.

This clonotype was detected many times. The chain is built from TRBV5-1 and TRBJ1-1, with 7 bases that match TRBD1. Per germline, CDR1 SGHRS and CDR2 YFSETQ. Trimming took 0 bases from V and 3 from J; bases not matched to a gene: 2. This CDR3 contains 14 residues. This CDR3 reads CASSLVQGDTEAFF. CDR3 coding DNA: TGCGCCAGCAGCTTGGTCCAGGGGGACACTGAAGCTTTCTTT.

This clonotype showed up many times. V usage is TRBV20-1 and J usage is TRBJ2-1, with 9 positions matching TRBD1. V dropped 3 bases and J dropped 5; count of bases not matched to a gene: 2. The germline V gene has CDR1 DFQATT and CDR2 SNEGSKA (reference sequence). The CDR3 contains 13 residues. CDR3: CSARGQGNNEQFF. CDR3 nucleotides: TGCAGTGCTAGGGGACAGGGTAACAATGAGCAGTTCTTC.

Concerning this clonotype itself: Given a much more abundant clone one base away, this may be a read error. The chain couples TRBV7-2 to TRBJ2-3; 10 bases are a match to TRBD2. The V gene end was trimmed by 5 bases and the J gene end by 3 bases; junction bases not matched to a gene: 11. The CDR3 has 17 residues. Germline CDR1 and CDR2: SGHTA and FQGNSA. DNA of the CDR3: TGTGCCAGCAGCCCCACAGCGGGAGGGATGGGGACAGATACGCAGTATTTT. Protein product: CASSPTAGGMGTDTQYF.

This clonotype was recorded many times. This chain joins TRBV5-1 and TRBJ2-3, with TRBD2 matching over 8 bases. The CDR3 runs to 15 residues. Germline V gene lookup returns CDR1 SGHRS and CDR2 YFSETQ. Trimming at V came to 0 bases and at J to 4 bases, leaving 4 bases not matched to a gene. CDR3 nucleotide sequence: TGCGCCAGCAGCTTGGTCGGGGGGGATCCAGATACGCAGTATTTT. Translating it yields CASSLVGGDPDTQYF.

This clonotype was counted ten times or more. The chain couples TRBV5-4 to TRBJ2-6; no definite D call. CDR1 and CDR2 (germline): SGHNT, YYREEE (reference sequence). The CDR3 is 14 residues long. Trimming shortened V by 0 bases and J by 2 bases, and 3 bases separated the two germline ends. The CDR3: CASSLGAGANVLTF. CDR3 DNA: TGTGCCAGCAGCTTGGGGGCTGGGGCCAACGTCCTGACTTTC.

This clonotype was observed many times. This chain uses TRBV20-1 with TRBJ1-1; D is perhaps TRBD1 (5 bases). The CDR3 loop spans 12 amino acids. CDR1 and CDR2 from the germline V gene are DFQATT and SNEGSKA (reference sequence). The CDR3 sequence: CRDGGGMTEAFF. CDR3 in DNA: TGCAGGGATGGGGGAGGGATGACTGAAGCTTTCTTT.

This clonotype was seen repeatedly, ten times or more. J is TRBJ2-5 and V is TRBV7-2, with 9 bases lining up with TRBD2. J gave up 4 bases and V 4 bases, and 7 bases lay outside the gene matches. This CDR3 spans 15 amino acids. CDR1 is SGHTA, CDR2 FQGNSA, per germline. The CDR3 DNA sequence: TGTGCCAGCAGCTCACCTAGCGGGATGGGAGAGACCCAGTACTTC. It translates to CASSSPSGMGETQYF.

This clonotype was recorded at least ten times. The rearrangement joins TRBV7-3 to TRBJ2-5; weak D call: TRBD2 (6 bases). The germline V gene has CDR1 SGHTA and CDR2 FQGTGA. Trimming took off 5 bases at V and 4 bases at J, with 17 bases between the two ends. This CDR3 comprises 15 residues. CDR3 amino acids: CASSPGGTHSETQYF. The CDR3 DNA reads TGTGCCAGCAGCCCCGGCGGGACCCATTCAGAGACCCAGTACTTC.

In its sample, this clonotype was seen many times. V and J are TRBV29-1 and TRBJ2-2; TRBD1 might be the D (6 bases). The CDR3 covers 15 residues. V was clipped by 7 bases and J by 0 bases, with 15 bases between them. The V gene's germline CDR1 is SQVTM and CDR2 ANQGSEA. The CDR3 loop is CSAGQSTANTGELFF. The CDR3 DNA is TGCAGCGCCGGACAGTCAACCGCGAACACCGGGGAGCTGTTTTTT.

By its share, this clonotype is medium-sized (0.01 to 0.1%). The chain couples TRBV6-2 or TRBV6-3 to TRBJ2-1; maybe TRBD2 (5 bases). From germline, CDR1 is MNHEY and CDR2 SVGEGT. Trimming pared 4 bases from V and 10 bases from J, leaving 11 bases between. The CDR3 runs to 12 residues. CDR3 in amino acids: CASSWTRLEQFF. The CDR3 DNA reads TGTGCCAGCAGTTGGACTCGGCTGGAGCAGTTCTTC.

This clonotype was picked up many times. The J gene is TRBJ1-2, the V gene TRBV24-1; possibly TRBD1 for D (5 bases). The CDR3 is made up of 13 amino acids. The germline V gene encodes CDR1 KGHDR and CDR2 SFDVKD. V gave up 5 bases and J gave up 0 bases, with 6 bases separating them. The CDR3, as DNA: TGTGCCACCAGTGGGGGACCTAACTATGGCTACACCTTC. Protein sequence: CATSGGPNYGYTF.

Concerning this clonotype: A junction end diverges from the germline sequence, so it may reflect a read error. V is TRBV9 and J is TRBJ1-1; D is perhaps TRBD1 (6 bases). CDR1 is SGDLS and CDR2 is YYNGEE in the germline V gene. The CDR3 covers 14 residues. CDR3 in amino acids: CSSSADRLYTEAFF. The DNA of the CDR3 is TGTTCCAGCAGCGCGGACAGATTGTACACTGAAGCTTTCTTT. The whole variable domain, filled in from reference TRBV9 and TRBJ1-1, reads DSGVTQTPKHLITATGQRVTLRCSPRSGDLSVYWYQQSLDQGLQFLIQYYNGEERAKGNILERFSAQQFPDLHSELNLSSLELGDSALYFCSSSADRLYTEAFFGQGTRLTVV.

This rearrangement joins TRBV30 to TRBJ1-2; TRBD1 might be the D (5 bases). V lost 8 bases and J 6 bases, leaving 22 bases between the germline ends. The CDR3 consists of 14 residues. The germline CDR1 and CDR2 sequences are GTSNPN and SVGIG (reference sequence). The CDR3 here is CARAAVGGAHGYTF. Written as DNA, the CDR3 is TGTGCCCGGGCGGCGGTAGGAGGGGCTCATGGCTACACCTTC.

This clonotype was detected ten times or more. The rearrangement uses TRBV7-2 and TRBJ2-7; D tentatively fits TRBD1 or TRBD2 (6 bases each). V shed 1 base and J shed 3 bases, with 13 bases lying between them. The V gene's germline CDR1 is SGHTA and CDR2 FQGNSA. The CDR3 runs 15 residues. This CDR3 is CASSLVGGPFYEQYF. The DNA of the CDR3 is TGTGCCAGCAGCTTAGTCGGGGGCCCCTTCTACGAGCAGTACTTC.

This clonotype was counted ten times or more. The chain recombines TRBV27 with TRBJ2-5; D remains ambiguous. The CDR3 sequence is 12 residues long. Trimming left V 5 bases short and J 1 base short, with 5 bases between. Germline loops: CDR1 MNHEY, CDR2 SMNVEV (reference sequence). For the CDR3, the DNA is TGTGCCAGCAGTCACCTCCAAGAGACCCAGTACTTC. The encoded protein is CASSHLQETQYF.

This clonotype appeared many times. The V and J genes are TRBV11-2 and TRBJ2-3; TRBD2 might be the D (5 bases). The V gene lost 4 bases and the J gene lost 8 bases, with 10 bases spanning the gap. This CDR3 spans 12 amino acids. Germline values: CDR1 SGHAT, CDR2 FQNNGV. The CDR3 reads CASSSAGPTQYF. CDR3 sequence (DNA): TGTGCCAGCAGCTCCGCGGGCCCTACGCAGTATTTT.